The TCR beta chain described here comes from a study of PD-1 blockade in classical Hodgkin lymphoma. Study-level background: Intravenous delivery of nivolumab at 3 mg/kg to patients occurred every 2 weeks. Broader study findings: It was among complete responders that baseline diversity resembled that of newly diagnosed patients. According to reports, newly diagnosed patients had lower baseline TCR diversity than healthy donors, and relapsed/refractory patients had lower baseline TCR diversity still.

Method: immunoSEQ multiplex PCR; TCRdb's copy keeps in-frame clones and lacks some. The table lists around 93,000 clones, roughly 78% of them singletons. Worth noting for this clone: Its antigen is as yet unknown.

Specified time point: cycle 4 day 1 (C4D1), after 6 weeks of nivolumab. Each patient's relapse followed autologous stem cell transplantation, and brentuximab vedotin exposure varied. CDR1 is SGHRS, CDR2 YFSETQ, per germline. V dropped 1 base and J dropped 4; count of bases not matched to a gene: 6. The CDR3 extends over 15 amino acids. Here the sequenced sample was peripheral blood mononuclear cells (PBMCs), taken before the fourth cycle of nivolumab. This TCR derives from a human donor with classical Hodgkin lymphoma. The rearrangement joins TRBV5-1 to TRBJ2-3; 7 nucleotides line up with TRBD1. The CDR3 loop reads CASSLRQGRSDTQYF. The CDR3 nucleotides read TGCGCCAGCAGCTTGAGACAGGGAAGGTCAGATACGCAGTATTTT.